Listed here are 9 T cell receptor beta chains from one sample, sequenced in a study of T-cell memory formation after mild COVID-19. TCRdb reprocessed the 5' RACE reads with MiXCR, giving one entry per CDR3 protein. The table lists about 150,000 distinct CDR3 sequences, over 10% of them singletons. The sample was PBMCs or a T cell subset sorted from them (not recorded which). These receptor sequences come from a man aged 18 to 29 who had mild COVID-19 (a few samples of this study predate the infection). Cell type and time point are not known.

This chain connects TRBV27 to TRBJ2-3; 8 positions match TRBD2. The germline CDR1 and CDR2 sequences are MNHEY and SMNVEV (reference sequence). The V segment lost 7 bases and the J segment 7 bases; nucleotides outside the gene matches: 10. The CDR3 is 14 amino acids. The CDR3 sequence: CASTRAGDWNTQYF. Here the CDR3 DNA reads TGTGCCAGCACCCGAGCGGGGGACTGGAATACGCAGTATTTT.

The chain recombines TRBV2 with TRBJ1-5, with a possible D match to TRBD1 (5 bases). Deletions cut 4 bases from V and 2 bases from J, with 12 bases between. In germline, CDR1 is SNHLY, CDR2 FYNNEI. This CDR3 region has 15 residues. CDR3 region: CASSGRRGGNQPQHF. The DNA of the CDR3 is TGTGCCAGCAGTGGACGGAGGGGAGGCAATCAGCCCCAGCATTTT.

The chain uses TRBV7-2 and TRBJ2-3; no reliable D call. The CDR3 spans 12 residues. Trimming left V 4 bases short and J 1 base short, with 3 bases between. Germline V CDR1 and CDR2: SGHTA, FQGNSA. CDR3 in DNA: TGTGCCAGCAGCTATCGCACAGATACGCAGTATTTT. It specifies CASSYRTDTQYF.

This clonotype was observed a few times. The chain is built from TRBV7-9 and TRBJ2-7; the D is unclear. V was pared by 3 bases and J by 6 bases, with 9 bases between. CDR1 and CDR2 from the germline V gene are SEHNR and FQNEAQ (reference sequence). This CDR3 spans 12 amino acids. For the CDR3, the DNA is TGTGCCAGCAGCTTCCTTCACAGCGAGCAGTACTTC. As protein: CASSFLHSEQYF.

This clonotype has only a few counts. The chain has TRBV5-5 and TRBJ1-2, with 7 positions matching TRBD1. CDR1 SGHKS and CDR2 YYEKEE come from the germline V gene (reference sequence). The CDR3 is made up of 14 amino acids. V shed 4 bases and J 5 bases; nucleotides not matched to a gene: 8. CDR3 nucleotides: TGTGCCAGCAGCACGGACTCAGGGGGGTATGGCTACACCTTC. Translating gives CASSTDSGGYGYTF.

The chain combines TRBV10-2 with TRBJ2-2; D gene unclear. Germline lookup yields CDR1 WSHSY and CDR2 SAAADI. The CDR3 runs to 16 residues. The V end lost 6 bases, the J end lost 0 bases, and 14 bases lay between the germline ends. CDR3 residues: CASSPGWAANTGELFF. CDR3 sequence (DNA): TGCGCCAGCAGCCCCGGTTGGGCAGCGAACACCGGGGAGCTGTTTTTT.

This clonotype was found a few times. V usage is TRBV5-1 and J usage is TRBJ2-5; 7 bases fit TRBD2. There are 14 residues in the CDR3. The germline V gene encodes CDR1 SGHRS and CDR2 YFSETQ. The V gene end was trimmed by 0 bases and the J gene end by 4 bases; junction bases not matched to a gene: 3. Here the CDR3 reads CASSLAGGGETQYF. The DNA for the CDR3 is TGCGCCAGCAGCTTGGCTGGCGGGGGAGAGACCCAGTACTTC. Full variable domain (remainder filled in from reference TRBV5-1 and TRBJ2-5): KAGVTQTPRYLIKTRGQQVTLSCSPISGHRSVSWYQQTPGQGLQFLFEYFSETQRNKGNFPGRFSGRQFSNSRSEMNVSTLELGDSALYLCASSLAGGGETQYFGPGTRLLVL.

This chain connects TRBV18 to TRBJ2-7, with no clear D. V lost 2 bases to trimming and J lost 3 bases, with 11 bases between them. This CDR3 has 14 amino acids. The V gene's germline CDR1 is KGHSH and CDR2 LQKENI. The CDR3 bases are TGTGCCAGCTCACCATACTCGAATAGCTACGAGCAGTACTTC. Its protein is CASSPYSNSYEQYF. Complete variable domain (other parts from reference TRBV18 and TRBJ2-7): NAGVMQNPRHLVRRRGQEARLRCSPMKGHSHVYWYRQLPEEGLKFMVYLQKENIIDESGMPKERFSAEFPKEGPSILRIQQVVRGDSAAYFCASSPYSNSYEQYFGPGTRLTVT.

This clonotype appeared a few times. The rearrangement joins TRBV7-2 to TRBJ1-4; 10 bases agree with TRBD1. This CDR3 spans 15 amino acids. Germline-derived CDR1 and CDR2 are SGHTA and FQGNSA. Trimming at V came to 3 bases and at J to 4 bases, leaving 2 bases not matched to a gene. Here the CDR3 reads CASSLRDRGNEKLFF. The CDR3 bases are TGTGCCAGCAGCTTGCGGGACAGGGGTAATGAAAAACTGTTTTTT.